The present T cell receptor (beta chain) was sequenced within a study of T-cell memory formation after mild COVID-19. Study as a whole: Across donors, TCR clusters were largely donor specific. Whole-study results and caveats: CD4/CD8 balance held among clones contracting day 15 to 85, and later expanders leaned CD4+. Nothing confirmed that second-wave clones peaking on day 37 were specific for SARS-CoV-2.

TCRdb re-analysed the 5' RACE reads in MiXCR, keeping a single row per CDR3 protein. The sample yields some 180,000 distinct CDR3 sequences, approximately 18% seen once. After removal of 4 bases from V and 5 bases from J, the junction contained 3 bases not matched to a gene. CDR3 length: 14 residues. CDR1 SGHRS and CDR2 YFSETQ come from the germline V gene. A remark on this clonotype: Its antigen is unidentified.

The chain is built from TRBV5-1 and TRBJ1-6, with 7 bases lining up with TRBD1. The sequenced material came from PBMCs or a T cell subset sorted from them (not recorded which). The clonotype comes from a young man who had mild COVID-19 (a few samples of this study predate the infection). Cell type and time point are not known. The DNA for the CDR3 is TGCGCCAGCAGCGTTACAGGGGATAATTCACCCCTCCACTTT. Its translation is CASSVTGDNSPLHF.